Listed here are 3 T cell receptor beta chains from one sample, sequenced in a study of Tregs in tolerant kidney transplant recipients. The repertoire was sequenced with immunoSEQ multiplex PCR; TCRdb's copy has only in-frame clones and lacks some. This repertoire comprises over 25,000 clones; its ten largest clones make up around 8%. The specimen comprised CD8+ T cells from blood, sampled before the transplant. Every receptor here comes from a human donor who received a combined kidney and bone marrow transplant.

The CDR3 bases that were read are TGTGCCAGCAGTTCCCTCACAGGGGCCACAGATACG. This gives the protein CASSSLTGATDT. From start to end, the CDR3 is CASSSLTGATDTQYF. This chain connects TRBV12-3 or TRBV12-4 to TRBJ2-3, with 7 nucleotides matching TRBD1. The CDR3 end falls 3 residues outside the read, so it is completed with the germline J gene. The CDR3 contains 15 residues. The V segment lost 4 bases and the J segment 2 bases; nucleotides outside the gene matches: 6.

On this clone itself: Read data end 3 residues before the CDR3 end; the end is taken from the germline J gene. The rearrangement links TRBV11-2 to TRBJ2-3, with a weak D call TRBD1 (5 bases). CDR1 is SGHAT and CDR2 is FQNNGV in the germline V gene. Between the trimmed V and J ends, which lost 1 base and 2 bases, there was a span of 7 bases. CDR3 size: 14 residues. The sequenced part of the CDR3 DNA is TGTGCCAGCAGCTTAGGACAGATCACAGATACG. Its translation: CASSLGQITDT. The full CDR3 protein reads CASSLGQITDTQYF.

On this clone itself: The read comes to an end 3 residues before the CDR3 does, leaving the germline J gene to fill in the end. The chain uses TRBV19 and TRBJ1-6; 9 bases line up with TRBD1. The CDR3 loop spans 15 amino acids. The V segment lost 3 bases and the J segment 4 bases; nucleotides outside the gene matches: 1. The germline CDR1 and CDR2 sequences are LNHDA and SQIVND (reference sequence). The CDR3 loop is CASSMGTGYNSPLHF. The covered CDR3 bases are TGTGCCAGTAGTATGGGGACAGGGTATAATTCACCC.